Each of the 10 T cell receptor beta chains below was sequenced from the same sample in a study of cytomegalovirus exposure and HLA in healthy donors. PCR amplification relied on 60 Vbeta primers (plus 13 Jbeta primers). This table comes from immunoSEQ multiplex PCR, and its TCRdb copy is limited to in-frame clones, with some not included. This sample's table reports fewer than 100,000 clones. The sample taken for sequencing was PBMCs. All receptors derive from a woman aged 55-70 years in good health and CMV-seronegative.

The V call is TRBV4-3, the J call TRBJ1-2; D is uncertain. Germline-derived CDR1 and CDR2 are LGHNA and YSLEER. The CDR3 extends over 15 amino acids. V shed 0 bases and J shed 4 bases, with 12 bases lying between them. CDR3 sequence (DNA): TGCGCCAGCAGCCAAGATCTCACCGCGGGCTATGGCTACACCTTC. Its translation: CASSQDLTAGYGYTF.

The chain uses TRBV11-2 and TRBJ2-1; D gene unclear. V lost 2 bases to trimming and J lost 0 bases, with 8 bases between them. Germline V lookup: CDR1 SGHAT, CDR2 FQNNGV. The CDR3 length is 15 residues. The CDR3 loop is CASSLTHSSYNEQFF. The CDR3 DNA is TGTGCCAGCAGCTTAACCCACAGCTCCTACAATGAGCAGTTCTTC. The whole variable domain, filled in from reference TRBV11-2 and TRBJ2-1, reads EAGVAQSPRYKIIEKRQSVAFWCNPISGHATLYWYQQILGQGPKLLIQFQNNGVVDDSQLPKDRFSAERLKGVDSTLKIQPAKLEDSAVYLCASSLTHSSYNEQFFGPGTRLTVL.

The chain employs TRBV5-1 and TRBJ2-2, with 11 positions matching TRBD2. With V trimmed by 4 bases and J by 7 bases, 9 bases remained unmatched. This CDR3 is built from 16 residues. CDR1 SGHRS and CDR2 YFSETQ come from the germline V gene. For the CDR3, the DNA is TGCGCCAGCAGCCCTGAACTAGCGGGAGAGGGCGGGGAGCTGTTTTTT. Residues: CASSPELAGEGGELFF. Complete variable domain (other parts from reference TRBV5-1 and TRBJ2-2): KAGVTQTPRYLIKTRGQQVTLSCSPISGHRSVSWYQQTPGQGLQFLFEYFSETQRNKGNFPGRFSGRQFSNSRSEMNVSTLELGDSALYLCASSPELAGEGGELFFGEGSRLTVL.

CDR3 nucleotides: TGTGCCAGCAGCTTAGCGCTGAGACTAGCGGAATCCTACGAGCAGTACTTC. Translated, it gives CASSLALRLAESYEQYF. The genes are TRBV7-9 and TRBJ2-7, with TRBD2 identical over 9 bases. CDR3 length: 17 amino acids. V was pared by 0 bases and J by 1 base, with 7 bases of the junction left unmatched. Germline loops: CDR1 SEHNR, CDR2 FQNEAQ (reference sequence).

V is TRBV18 and J is TRBJ1-2, with D possibly being TRBD1 (6 bases). The germline V gene has CDR1 KGHSH and CDR2 LQKENI. This CDR3 comprises 14 residues. Trimming pared 1 base from V and 3 bases from J, leaving 9 bases between. This CDR3 is CASSPQTGDYGYTF. Written as DNA, the CDR3 is TGTGCCAGCTCACCACAGACAGGAGACTATGGCTACACCTTC. Full variable domain (missing parts from reference TRBV18 and TRBJ1-2): NAGVMQNPRHLVRRRGQEARLRCSPMKGHSHVYWYRQLPEEGLKFMVYLQKENIIDESGMPKERFSAEFPKEGPSILRIQQVVRGDSAAYFCASSPQTGDYGYTFGSGTRLTVV.

This chain links TRBV7-2 with TRBJ2-1, with 8 bases aligning to TRBD1. CDR1 and CDR2 from the germline V gene are SGHTA and FQGNSA. The V gene end was trimmed by 2 bases and the J gene end by 4 bases; junction bases not matched to a gene: 1. The CDR3 is 14 amino acids. The CDR3 nucleotides read TGTGCCAGCAGCTTACAGGGGGCGTACAATGAGCAGTTCTTC. The encoded protein is CASSLQGAYNEQFF.

The gene calls are TRBV6-8 and TRBJ2-1; 13 nucleotides line up with TRBD2. This CDR3 is 15 amino acids long. Trimming took 6 bases from V and 4 from J; bases not matched to a gene: 3. Germline assignment: CDR1 MNHGY and CDR2 SAAAGT. The CDR3 DNA reads as TGTGCCAGCAGAGGGACTAGCGGGATATACAATGAGCAGTTCTTC. Protein sequence: CASRGTSGIYNEQFF.

The chain links TRBV7-2 to TRBJ2-5; D ambiguous. The CDR3 length is 14 residues. Germline lookup yields CDR1 SGHTA and CDR2 FQGNSA. Trimming left V 0 bases short and J 4 bases short, with 9 bases between. Here the CDR3 reads CASSLAAFPETQYF. The CDR3 region has the DNA TGTGCCAGCAGCTTAGCGGCATTTCCAGAGACCCAGTACTTC.

The gene calls are TRBV11-2 and TRBJ2-7, with 9 bases that match TRBD2. The V and J ends lost 5 bases and 3 bases, in that order; junction bases with no gene match: 2. Germline assignment: CDR1 SGHAT and CDR2 FQNNGV. The CDR3 loop spans 13 amino acids. CDR3 sequence (DNA): TGTGCCAGCAGCCGGACTAGCGACTACGAGCAGTACTTC. This gives the protein CASSRTSDYEQYF.

The genes are TRBV19 and TRBJ1-2; TRBD1 matches at 7 bases. V gave up 4 bases and J gave up 5 bases; unmatched junction bases: 13. This CDR3 spans 16 amino acids. Germline-derived CDR1 and CDR2 are LNHDA and SQIVND (reference sequence). CDR3 coding DNA: TGTGCCAGTAGTACCACCTTCCGACAGGGAACGTATGGCTACACCTTC. It codes for CASSTTFRQGTYGYTF.